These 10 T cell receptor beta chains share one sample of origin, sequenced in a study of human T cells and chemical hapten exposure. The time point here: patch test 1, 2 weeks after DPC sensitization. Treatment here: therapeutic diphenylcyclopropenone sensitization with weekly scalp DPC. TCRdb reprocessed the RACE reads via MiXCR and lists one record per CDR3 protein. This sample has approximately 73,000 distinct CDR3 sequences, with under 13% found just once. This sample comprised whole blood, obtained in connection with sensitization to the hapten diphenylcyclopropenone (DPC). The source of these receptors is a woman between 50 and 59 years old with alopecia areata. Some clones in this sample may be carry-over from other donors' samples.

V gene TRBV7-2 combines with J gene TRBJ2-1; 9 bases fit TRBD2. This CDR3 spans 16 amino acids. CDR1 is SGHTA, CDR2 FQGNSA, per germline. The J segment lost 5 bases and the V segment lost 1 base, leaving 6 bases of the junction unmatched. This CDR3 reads CASSLVLSGRNNEQFF. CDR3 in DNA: TGTGCCAGCAGCTTAGTCCTTAGCGGGAGAAACAATGAGCAGTTCTTC.

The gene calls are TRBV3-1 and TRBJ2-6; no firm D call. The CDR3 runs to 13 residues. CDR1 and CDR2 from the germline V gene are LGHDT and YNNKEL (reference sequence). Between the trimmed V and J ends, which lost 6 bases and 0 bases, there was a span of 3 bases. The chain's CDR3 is CASSISGANVLTF. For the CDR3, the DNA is TGTGCCAGCAGTATCTCTGGGGCCAACGTCCTGACTTTC.

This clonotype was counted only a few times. DNA for the CDR3: TGTGCCACCAGCAGGGGAGGCGACATGAACACTGAAGCTTTCTTT. It specifies CATSRGGDMNTEAFF. V and J are TRBV15 and TRBJ1-1; D gene ambiguous. This CDR3 spans 15 amino acids. V gave up 3 bases and J gave up 0 bases, with 11 bases separating them. CDR1 is LNHNV and CDR2 is YYDKDF in the germline V gene (reference sequence).

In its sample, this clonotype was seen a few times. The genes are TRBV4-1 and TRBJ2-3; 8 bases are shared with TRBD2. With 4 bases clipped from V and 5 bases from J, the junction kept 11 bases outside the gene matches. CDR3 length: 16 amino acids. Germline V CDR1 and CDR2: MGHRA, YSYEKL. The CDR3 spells CASSPRTGGPGDTQYF. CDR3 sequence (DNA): TGCGCCAGCAGCCCTAGAACGGGAGGGCCGGGAGATACGCAGTATTTT.

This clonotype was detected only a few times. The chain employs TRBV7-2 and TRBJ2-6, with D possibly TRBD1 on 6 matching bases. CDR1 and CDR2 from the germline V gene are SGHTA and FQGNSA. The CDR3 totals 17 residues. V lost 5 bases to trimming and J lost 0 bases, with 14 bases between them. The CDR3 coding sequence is TGTGCCAGCAGCCCCCGGACAGCAAGCTCTGGGGCCAACGTCCTGACTTTC. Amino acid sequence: CASSPRTASSGANVLTF.

CDR3 DNA sequence: TGTGCCAGCGCCCTGGTAGCGGGAGTCGAAGATACGCAGTATTTT. It encodes CASALVAGVEDTQYF. The rearrangement uses TRBV7-9 and TRBJ2-3; 9 nucleotides line up with TRBD2. V dropped 8 bases and J dropped 5; count of bases not matched to a gene: 11. Germline loops: CDR1 SEHNR, CDR2 FQNEAQ (reference sequence). The CDR3 length is 15 residues. Full variable domain (missing parts from reference TRBV7-9 and TRBJ2-3): DTGVSQNPRHKITKRGQNVTFRCDPISEHNRLYWYRQTLGQGPEFLTYFQNEAQLEKSRLLSDRFSAERPKGSFSTLEIQRTEQGDSAMYLCASALVAGVEDTQYFGPGTRLTVL.

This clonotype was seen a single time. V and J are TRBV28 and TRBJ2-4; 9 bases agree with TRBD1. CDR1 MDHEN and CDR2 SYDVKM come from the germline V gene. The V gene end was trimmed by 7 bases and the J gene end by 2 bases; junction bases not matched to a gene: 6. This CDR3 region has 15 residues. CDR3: CASTAGQGSKNIQYF. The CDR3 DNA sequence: TGTGCCAGCACCGCCGGACAGGGGTCCAAAAACATTCAGTACTTC. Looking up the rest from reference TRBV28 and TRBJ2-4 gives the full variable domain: DVKVTQSSRYLVKRTGEKVFLECVQDMDHENMFWYRQDPGLGLRLIYFSYDVKMKEKGDIPEGYSVSREKKERFSLILESASTNQTSMYLCASTAGQGSKNIQYFGAGTRLSVL.

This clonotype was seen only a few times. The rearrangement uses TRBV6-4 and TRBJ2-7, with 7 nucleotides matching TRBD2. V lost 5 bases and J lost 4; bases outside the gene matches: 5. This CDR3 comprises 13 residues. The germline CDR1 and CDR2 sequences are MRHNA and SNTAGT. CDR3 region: CASSRDGGYEQYF. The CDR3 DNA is TGTGCCAGCAGTCGGGACGGGGGGTACGAGCAGTACTTC.

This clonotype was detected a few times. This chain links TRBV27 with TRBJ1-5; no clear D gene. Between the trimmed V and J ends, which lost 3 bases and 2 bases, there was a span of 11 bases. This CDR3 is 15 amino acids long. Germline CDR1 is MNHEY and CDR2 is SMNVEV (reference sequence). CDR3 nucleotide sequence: TGTGCCAGCAGTTTGTCCCTTCTGGGCAATCAGCCCCAGCATTTT. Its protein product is CASSLSLLGNQPQHF.

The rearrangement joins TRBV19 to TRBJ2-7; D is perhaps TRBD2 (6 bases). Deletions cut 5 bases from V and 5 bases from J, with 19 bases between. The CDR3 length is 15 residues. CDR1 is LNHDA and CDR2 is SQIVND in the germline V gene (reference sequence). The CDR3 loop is CASSPGTAFVNEQYF. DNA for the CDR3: TGTGCCAGTAGTCCCGGGACTGCGTTTGTAAACGAGCAGTACTTC.